These T cell receptor beta chains were read from a single sample in a study of CD8+ T cells in alopecia areata. Libraries were prepared by immunoSEQ multiplex PCR; TCRdb keeps only in-frame clonotypes and omits some of them. The data show about 100,000 clones, approximately 50% seen once. Sequences were obtained from NKG2D-low CD8+ T cells sorted from blood. The source is a human donor with alopecia areata. Each CDR3 is given with its conserved first and last residue. The order of the fields is clone size, J gene, V gene, D gene, CDR3 DNA, CDR3 protein. The D gene is left open where the match is weak. Clone size is shown for a subset of rows, as once, few, many or a class of expanded clone.

>-|TRBJ2-1|TRBV5-1|-
TGCGCCAGCAGCTTGGGGACGGGGCTATACAATGAGCAGTTCTTC
CASSLGTGLYNEQFF
>-|TRBJ1-1|TRBV11-2|TRBD1
TGTGCCAGCAGCCCGACAGGGACTGAAGCTTTCTTT
CASSPTGTEAFF
>few|TRBJ1-2|TRBV10-3|-
TGTGCCATCAGTGATCTGGGAACTTATGGCTACACCTTC
CAISDLGTYGYTF
>few|TRBJ2-3|TRBV10-2|-
TGCGCCAGCAGTGAGGCTCTACTAACAGATACGCAGTATTTT
CASSEALLTDTQYF
>-|TRBJ1-2|TRBV10-2|-
TGCGCCAGCAGTGATGCATGGGAGGGGGATGGCTACACCTTC
CASSDAWEGDGYTF
>few|TRBJ2-7|TRBV2|TRBD2
TGTGCCAGCAGTGAATACCCTAGCGGGAGGCGCTCCGAGCAGTACTTC
CASSEYPSGRRSEQYF
>-|TRBJ1-1|TRBV19|-
TGTGCCAGTAGCCACAACGGGGACGGGGCTGAAGCTTTCTTT
CASSHNGDGAEAFF
>-|TRBJ2-3|TRBV9|-
TGTGCCAGCAGCCTCGTAGGGCGGGATAGCACAGATACGCAGTATTTT
CASSLVGRDSTDTQYF
>-|TRBJ1-2|TRBV16|-
TGTGCCAGCAGCCGTACAGTGACTAACTATGGCTACACCTTC
CASSRTVTNYGYTF
>-|TRBJ2-3|TRBV25-1|-
TGTGCCAGCAGTGGATCGGGATCAGCATATGCAGATACGCAGTATTTT
CASSGSGSAYADTQYF
>-|TRBJ1-1|TRBV5-1|TRBD1
TGCGCCAGCAGCTCCCGACAGGGGCGGAACACTGAAGCTTTCTTT
CASSSRQGRNTEAFF
>-|TRBJ2-1|TRBV29-1|-
TGCAGCGTTGGAGCGCAGAGCGGCGGTACACTCTACAATGAGCAGTTCTTC
CSVGAQSGGTLYNEQFF
>-|TRBJ1-2|TRBV13|-
TGTGCCAGCAGCACGGGGACGGCTTCGTATGGCTACACCTTC
CASSTGTASYGYTF
>-|TRBJ2-1|TRBV14|-
TGTGCCAGCAGCCAAGAAGGCGGGGCCTCCTACAATGAGCAGTTCTTC
CASSQEGGASYNEQFF
>-|TRBJ2-1|TRBV4-1|-
TGCGCCAGCAGCCAAGAACGGGACATTTCGCAGTTCTTC
CASSQERDISQFF
>-|TRBJ1-2|TRBV7-9|-
TGTGCCAGCAGCTACTCAGAGAAGTACGGCTACACCTTC
CASSYSEKYGYTF
>-|TRBJ1-6|TRBV27|-
TGTGCCAGCATGGGGGGCACCTATAATTCACCCCTCCACTTT
CASMGGTYNSPLHF
>-|TRBJ2-1|TRBV23-1|-
TGCGCCAGCAGTCAATCTTGTCTGGGTAGGAGCTACAATGAGCAGTTCTTC
CASSQSCLGRSYNEQFF
>-|TRBJ1-1|TRBV7-9|-
TGTGCCAGCAGCTTAGGGAAACCGATCACTGATGAAGCTTTCTTT
CASSLGKPITDEAFF
>few|TRBJ2-5|TRBV7-9|-
TGTGCCAGCAGCCCTAACGGAATCCAAGAGACCCAGTACTTC
CASSPNGIQETQYF
>few|TRBJ2-3|TRBV5-4|-
TGTGCCAGCAGCTTGGCGGCAGGGGGGATAACAGATACGCAGTATTTT
CASSLAAGGITDTQYF
>-|TRBJ2-1|TRBV28|-
TGTGCCAGCAGTTTTGGATCTGAGCAGTTCTTC
CASSFGSEQFF
>-|TRBJ2-7|TRBV27|-
TGTGCCAGCTCCAGCTCCTACGAGCAGTACTTC
CASSSSYEQYF
>-|TRBJ1-2|TRBV9|-
TGTGCCAGCAGCGTAGAGGCGGGTAACTATGGCTACACCTTC
CASSVEAGNYGYTF